Presented here are 11 T cell receptor beta chains from one specimen sequenced in a study of CD8+CD57+ T cells in acquired aplastic anemia. The template used for profiling TCR beta VDJ and CDR3 was genomic DNA. TCRdb recomputed calls from the reads with MiXCR, one row per CDR3 protein. The sample includes 150,000 or so distinct CDR3 sequences, around 60% of them seen just once. Sample: sorted CD4+, CD8+, or CD8+CD57+ T cells (not recorded which) from PBMCs. The receptor source for this set is a human donor in good health.

This clonotype showed up just once. The V gene is TRBV20-1, the J gene TRBJ2-7, with a possible D match to TRBD1 (6 bases). CDR1 and CDR2 (germline): DFQATT, SNEGSKA (reference sequence). CDR3 length: 13 amino acids. V gave up 0 bases and J gave up 6 bases, with 12 bases separating them. Here the CDR3 DNA reads TGCAGTGCTAGAGAAACAGGGAGTTCCGAGCAGTACTTC. Residues: CSARETGSSEQYF.

The chain joins TRBV19 to TRBJ2-7, with D possibly matching TRBD1 (5 bases). The CDR3 sequence is 14 residues long. Between the trimmed V and J ends, which lost 10 bases and 2 bases, there was a span of 18 bases. The V gene's germline CDR1 is LNHDA and CDR2 SQIVND (reference sequence). CDR3 nucleotide sequence: TGTGCCACCACCTCCCCAGGGCAGGCCTACGAGCAGTACTTC. Amino acids: CATTSPGQAYEQYF.

The chain employs TRBV24-1 and TRBJ1-5; no clear D gene. The CDR3 contains 15 residues. Germline-derived CDR1 and CDR2 are KGHDR and SFDVKD. The V end was cut by 5 bases, the J end by 2 bases, with 12 bases between. CDR3 nucleotides: TGTGCCACCAGTGGCCCGGGTTTCGGCAATCAGCCCCAGCATTTT. Translating it yields CATSGPGFGNQPQHF.

J is TRBJ2-6 and V is TRBV20-1, with 9 bases lining up with TRBD1. This CDR3 is built from 19 residues. Germline CDR1 is DFQATT and CDR2 is SNEGSKA (reference sequence). Trimming at V came to 5 bases and at J to 0 bases, leaving 14 bases not matched to a gene. DNA for the CDR3: TGCAGTGCTGATTTTGCGTCAGGGACAGGGCTCTCTGGGGCCAACGTCCTGACTTTC. Translation: CSADFASGTGLSGANVLTF.

This clonotype has more than one count but fewer than ten. A much larger clone differs from this one at a single base, so this may be a read error. The chain recombines TRBV11-2 with TRBJ2-5; 7 bases match TRBD1. The CDR3 runs to 13 residues. Germline assignment: CDR1 SGHAT and CDR2 FQNNGV. After removal of 1 base from V and 7 bases from J, the junction contained 3 bases not matched to a gene. CDR3 sequence reads: CASSLVPGGTQYF. CDR3 bases: TGTGCCAGCAGCTTAGTGCCAGGGGGGACCCAGTACTTC.

This clonotype showed up just once. The rearrangement links TRBV15 to TRBJ1-5, with 9 bases fitting TRBD1. With 4 bases clipped from V and 1 base from J, the junction kept 8 bases outside the gene matches. Germline lookup yields CDR1 LNHNV and CDR2 YYDKDF (reference sequence). CDR3 length: 17 residues. The CDR3 here is CATSIPTGGWSNQPQHF. CDR3 bases: TGTGCCACCAGCATCCCGACAGGGGGGTGGAGCAATCAGCCCCAGCATTTT.

The chain recombines TRBV9 with TRBJ2-7; D is undetermined. Trimming removed 0 bases at V and 0 bases at J, with 7 bases between. The CDR3 runs to 14 residues. From germline, CDR1 is SGDLS and CDR2 YYNGEE. CDR3 residues: CASSVAHFSYEQYF. DNA for the CDR3: TGTGCCAGCAGCGTAGCTCACTTCTCCTACGAGCAGTACTTC.

This clonotype was seen a handful of times. The V gene is TRBV9, the J gene TRBJ2-1; 8 nucleotides match TRBD2. The CDR3 sequence is 15 residues long. Trimming removed 0 bases from V and 4 bases from J; junction bases left unmatched: 3. Germline V gene lookup returns CDR1 SGDLS and CDR2 YYNGEE. DNA of the CDR3: TGTGCCAGCAGCGTAGCTGCGGGGGGATACAATGAGCAGTTCTTC. As protein: CASSVAAGGYNEQFF.

The chain couples TRBV3-1 to TRBJ2-1; TRBD2 agrees at 14 bases. CDR1 and CDR2 (germline): LGHDT, YNNKEL (reference sequence). This CDR3 spans 18 amino acids. J lost 10 bases, V lost 0 bases, and 11 bases had no gene match. The CDR3 here is CASSQDARGLAGVGEQFF. The DNA of the CDR3 is TGTGCCAGCAGCCAAGATGCTAGGGGACTAGCGGGAGTTGGAGAGCAGTTCTTC.

V usage is TRBV20-1 and J usage is TRBJ2-3; the D gene is possibly TRBD2 (6 bases). Germline lookup yields CDR1 DFQATT and CDR2 SNEGSKA (reference sequence). The CDR3 has 13 amino acids. Trimming removed 7 bases from V and 1 base from J, with 12 bases in between. The CDR3 protein is CSVRERGTDTQYF. The DNA of the CDR3 is TGCAGTGTTCGGGAGAGGGGCACAGATACGCAGTATTTT.

This clonotype was seen only a few times. The chain links TRBV28 to TRBJ2-7; D possibly matches TRBD1 or TRBD2 (5 bases each). The CDR3 has 15 amino acids. V lost 6 bases and J 2 bases, leaving 17 bases between the germline ends. Germline assignment: CDR1 MDHEN and CDR2 SYDVKM. The CDR3 sequence: CASSHGSGRTYEQYF. The CDR3 coding sequence is TGTGCCAGCAGCCACGGGTCGGGACGCACCTACGAGCAGTACTTC.